The rows below give T cell receptor beta chains drawn from one sample of a study of T cell responses to AZD1222 COVID-19 vaccine. The repertoire was sequenced with immunoSEQ multiplex PCR; TCRdb's copy has only in-frame clones and lacks some. The data contain about 130,000 clones, over 75% of them singletons. The sample here was peripheral blood, taken on day 0 of AZD1222 vaccination. The origin of the receptors is an adult in good health. Both conserved end residues are part of each CDR3. Each record gives: D gene, clone size, J gene, V gene, CDR3 protein, CDR3 DNA. A D gene is named only where the DNA matches it firmly. Only some rows state a clone size, as once, few, many or a class for expanded clones.

NA NA TRBJ1-4 TRBV5-8 CASSRVGTRNEKLFF TGTGCCAGCAGCCGGGTGGGGACAAGGAATGAAAAACTGTTTTTT
TRBD1 NA TRBJ1-1 TRBV4-1 CASSQGTGLTEAFF TGCGCCAGCAGCCAAGGGACAGGCCTCACTGAAGCTTTCTTT
NA NA TRBJ1-1 TRBV6-5 CASSYPGRGNTEAFF TGTGCCAGCAGTTACCCTGGGCGAGGGAACACTGAAGCTTTCTTT
TRBD1 NA TRBJ1-2 TRBV9 CASSATGAYGYTF TGTGCCAGCAGCGCGACAGGGGCCTATGGCTACACCTTC
NA NA TRBJ1-5 TRBV7-3 CASSYLRTTNQPQHF TGTGCCAGCAGCTATCTTCGGACAACGAATCAGCCCCAGCATTTT
TRBD2 NA TRBJ2-3 TRBV2 CASRRLAGGLDTQYF TGTGCCAGCAGACGACTAGCGGGGGGGCTTGATACGCAGTATTTT
NA NA TRBJ1-2 TRBV30 CAWSGSPGGYTF TGTGCCTGGAGTGGTTCACCAGGGGGCTACACCTTC
TRBD1 NA TRBJ1-2 TRBV6-5 CASSYRRQGGTSGYTF TGTGCCAGCAGTTACCGACGTCAGGGGGGGACGTCGGGCTACACCTTC
TRBD2 NA TRBJ2-7 TRBV27 CASSFSGGGWYEQYF TGTGCCAGCAGTTTTTCCGGGGGGGGCTGGTACGAGCAGTACTTC
NA NA TRBJ1-1 TRBV9 CASSVAASGNTEAFF TGTGCCAGCAGCGTAGCGGCCAGCGGAAACACTGAAGCTTTCTTT
TRBD1 NA TRBJ1-6 TRBV6-2/TRBV6-3 CASSMTGDSPLHF TGTGCCAGCAGTATGACAGGGGATTCACCCCTCCACTTT
TRBD2 NA TRBJ2-7 TRBV7-6 CASSLAASGGPYEQYF TGTGCCAGCAGCTTAGCGGCCAGCGGGGGGCCCTACGAGCAGTACTTC
NA NA TRBJ2-7 TRBV19 CASSIVGSYEQYF TGTGCCAGTAGTATAGTCGGCAGCTACGAGCAGTACTTC
NA NA TRBJ1-2 TRBV9 CASSGPKLGVREGYTF TGTGCCAGCAGCGGGCCAAAACTGGGGGTTAGAGAAGGCTACACCTTC
TRBD1 NA TRBJ1-3 TRBV6-5 CASGRTGSSGNTIYF TGTGCCAGCGGCAGGACAGGGAGCTCTGGAAACACCATATATTTT
TRBD1 NA TRBJ1-4 TRBV7-7 CASRDRAFGLTATNEKLFF TGTGCTAGCAGGGACAGGGCCTTTGGCCTTACAGCAACTAATGAAAAACTGTTTTTT
NA NA TRBJ1-2 TRBV28 CASSFSANYGYTF TGTGCCAGCAGTTTTAGTGCTAACTATGGCTACACCTTC
NA few TRBJ2-1 TRBV7-9 CASSRYDEQFF TGTGCCAGCAGCCGCTACGATGAGCAGTTCTTC
TRBD2 NA TRBJ2-7 TRBV10-3 CAISEVASGGAYEQYF TGTGCCATCAGTGAGGTGGCTAGCGGGGGGGCCTACGAGCAGTACTTC
NA NA TRBJ2-7 TRBV4-2 CASSLAHEQYF TGTGCCAGCAGCCTCGCTCACGAGCAGTACTTC